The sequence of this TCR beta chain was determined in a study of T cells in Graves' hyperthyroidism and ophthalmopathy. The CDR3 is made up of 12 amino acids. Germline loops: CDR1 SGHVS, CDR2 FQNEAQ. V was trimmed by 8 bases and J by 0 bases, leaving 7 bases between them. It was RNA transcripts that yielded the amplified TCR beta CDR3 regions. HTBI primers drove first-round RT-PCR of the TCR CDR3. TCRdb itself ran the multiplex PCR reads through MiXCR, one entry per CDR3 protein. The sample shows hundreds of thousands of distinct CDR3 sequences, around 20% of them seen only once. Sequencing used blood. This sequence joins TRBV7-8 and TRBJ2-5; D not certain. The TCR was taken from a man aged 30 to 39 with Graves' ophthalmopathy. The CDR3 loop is CASQENQETQYF. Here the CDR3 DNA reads TGTGCCAGCCAGGAGAACCAAGAGACCCAGTACTTC.